Listed below are T cell receptor beta chains from one sample, sequenced in a study of T cells in Graves' hyperthyroidism and ophthalmopathy. TCRdb fed the multiplex PCR reads into MiXCR, producing one record per CDR3 protein. Of some 600,000 distinct CDR3 sequences in the sample, roughly 14% were seen once. The material sequenced was blood. All receptors derive from a woman under 40 with Graves' hyperthyroidism that later progressed to Graves' ophthalmopathy. Both conserved end residues are part of each CDR3. D genes are given only for firm matches. Clone size, where shown, is once, few, many, or a class for clones that have expanded.

V gene	CDR3 length	clone size	J gene	D gene	CDR3 DNA	CDR3 protein
TRBV6-1	15	many	TRBJ2-3	.	TGTGCCAGCAGTGAGACTAACGGGGACACAGATACGCAGTATTTT	CASSETNGDTDTQYF
TRBV7-9	19	many	TRBJ2-7	.	TGTGCCAGCAGCACCACTCTCCTCCCAAGCGGGCGCTCTACCTACGAGCAGTACTTC	CASSTTLLPSGRSTYEQYF
TRBV20-1	18	many	TRBJ2-1	TRBD2	TGCAGTGCTAGATCAGGACTAGCGGGAGTGAGCTCCTACAATGAGCAGTTCTTC	CSARSGLAGVSSYNEQFF
TRBV4-1	16	few	TRBJ2-1	.	TGCGCCAGCAGCCAAGATCCATCGGACTTCCTCAATGAGCAGTTCTTC	CASSQDPSDFLNEQFF
TRBV20-1	17	many	TRBJ2-4	.	TGCAGTGCTATCCCCCACTCTGACCCGTTCGCCAAAAACATTCAGTACTTC	CSAIPHSDPFAKNIQYF
TRBV29-1	13	many	TRBJ2-2	.	TGCAGCGCGGGGGGCCAGAACACCGGGGAGCTGTTTTTT	CSAGGQNTGELFF
TRBV5-1	21	.	TRBJ1-1	TRBD1	TGCGCCAGCAGCTTGAGGTACGGGACAGGGGGTACATTGCACATGAACACTGAAGCTTTCTTT	CASSLRYGTGGTLHMNTEAFF
TRBV28	15	many	TRBJ1-2	.	TGTGCCAGCAGGACCATTACCAGGGGAAGCTATGGCTACACCTTC	CASRTITRGSYGYTF
TRBV20-1	15	few	TRBJ2-6	.	TGCAGTGCTAGAGATTCGCACTCTGGGGCCAACGTCCTGACTTTC	CSARDSHSGANVLTF
TRBV7-9	12	few	TRBJ1-1	TRBD1	TGTGCCAGCAGCTCTAACAGGGGGGAGGCTTTCTTT	CASSSNRGEAFF
TRBV7-3	16	many	TRBJ2-1	.	TGTGCCAGCAGCTTAACGGGCCCCCTGGTCGACAATGAGCAGTTCTTC	CASSLTGPLVDNEQFF
TRBV5-1	15	few	TRBJ2-1	.	TGCGCCAGCAGGATGGTCCAGAGCTCCTACAATGAGCAGTTCTTC	CASRMVQSSYNEQFF
TRBV12-5	14	many	TRBJ1-1	.	TGTGCTAGTGGTTTGGTAGGGGCAACCACTGAAGCTTTCTTT	CASGLVGATTEAFF
TRBV12-5	14	many	TRBJ1-1	.	TGTGCTAGTGGTTTGGGGACAGATAACACTGAAGCTTTCTTT	CASGLGTDNTEAFF
TRBV2	14	many	TRBJ2-2	TRBD2	TGTGCCACCAGGTCGGGACTAGCTAGCCGGGAGCTGTTTTTT	CATRSGLASRELFF
TRBV7-9	14	many	TRBJ2-1	.	TGTGCCAGCAGCCCTCGGGAGAAGCGGGATGAGCAGTTCTTC	CASSPREKRDEQFF
TRBV19	15	many	TRBJ2-5	TRBD2	TGTGCCAGTAATCGTAATAGCGGGAGCCAAGAGACCCAGTACTTC	CASNRNSGSQETQYF
TRBV14	13	few	TRBJ1-1	.	TGTGCCAGCAGCCCTGACAGGAGTCGGGAAGCTTTCTTT	CASSPDRSREAFF
TRBV4-1	16	.	TRBJ1-5	.	TGCGCCAGCAGCCAAGATGGAGTTACGTACAATCAGCCCCAGCATTTT	CASSQDGVTYNQPQHF
TRBV10-3	15	many	TRBJ2-7	TRBD1	TGTGCCATCAGTGAGTCGGAACAGGGGGCTTACGAGCAGTACTTC	CAISESEQGAYEQYF
TRBV30	12	.	TRBJ1-1	.	TGTGCCCAAGGGGCCGTGGGCACTGAAGCTTTCTTT	CAQGAVGTEAFF
TRBV10-3	14	many	TRBJ2-7	TRBD2	TGTGCCACCTGGGGAGCGGGAGCAAGATACGAGCAGTACTTC	CATWGAGARYEQYF
TRBV11-3	15	many	TRBJ2-1	TRBD2	TGTGCCAGCAGCCAGCTAGCGGGAGGGCGGAATGAGCAGTTCTTC	CASSQLAGGRNEQFF
TRBV2	13	many	TRBJ2-7	TRBD1	TGTGCCAGCAGCCAGGACAGGGGTTCCGAGCAGTACTTC	CASSQDRGSEQYF
TRBV13	14	many	TRBJ2-1	.	TGTGCCAGCAGTCTACAGGAGAGAGACAATGAGCAGTTCTTC	CASSLQERDNEQFF
TRBV19	14	.	TRBJ1-3	.	TGTGCCAGTTCTCCCGAGGTCTCTGGAAACACCATATATTTT	CASSPEVSGNTIYF
TRBV19	15	.	TRBJ1-2	.	TGTGCCAGTAGACCCCGGGACATAACTCTCTATGGCTACACCTTC	CASRPRDITLYGYTF
TRBV7-9	13	.	TRBJ1-6	.	TGTGCCAGCAGCTGGGGAGAAGATTCACCCCTCCACTTT	CASSWGEDSPLHF
TRBV12-3/TRBV12-4	12	few	TRBJ1-3	TRBD1	TGTGCCAGCAGTCCACAGGGGAACACCATATATTTT	CASSPQGNTIYF